These 27 T cell receptor beta chains were sequenced from one sample in a study of post-analysis software for immune sequencing data. These receptors have no known antigen. General study results and limits: Patients carried a few TRBV segments more frequently than controls did, and TRBV5-6, TRBV5-1 and TRBV20-1 were among them.

Carried by the TCR beta cDNA libraries were unique molecular identifiers. TCRdb reprocessed the PCR reads with MiXCR, giving one entry per CDR3 protein. The table lists roughly 800,000 distinct CDR3 sequences, approximately 44% of them singletons. Sequencing input: blood. The origin of the receptors is a girl aged 10 to 17 with multiple sclerosis.

The chain joins TRBV29-1 to TRBJ1-2; the match to TRBD1 covers 7 bases. The CDR3 is 12 residues long. V lost 6 bases and J lost 3; bases outside the gene matches: 4. Germline V CDR1 and CDR2: SQVTM, ANQGSEA. Written as DNA, the CDR3 is TGCAGCGTGGCCGGGACAGACTATGGCTACACCTTC. Amino acid sequence: CSVAGTDYGYTF.

V is TRBV29-1 and J is TRBJ2-1, with 8 bases aligning to TRBD2. The CDR3 extends over 15 amino acids. J gave up 3 bases and V 0 bases, and 4 bases lay outside the gene matches. CDR1 and CDR2 from the germline V gene are SQVTM and ANQGSEA. In nucleotides, the CDR3 is TGCAGCGTTGAAGAAGGGACTAGTGGCTACAATGAGCAGTTCTTC. It yields the protein CSVEEGTSGYNEQFF.

This clonotype has only a few counts. The genes are TRBV7-2 and TRBJ1-2; 7 bases are a match to TRBD1. The germline V gene has CDR1 SGHTA and CDR2 FQGNSA. The CDR3 is made up of 13 amino acids. J was trimmed by 4 bases and V by 3 bases; bases with no gene match: 2. In DNA, the CDR3 is TGTGCCAGCAGCTTCGGGACAGTCTATGGCTACACCTTC. Amino acids: CASSFGTVYGYTF.

The chain carries TRBV20-1 and TRBJ1-2; unclear D gene. Germline V gene lookup returns CDR1 DFQATT and CDR2 SNEGSKA (reference sequence). The CDR3 has 13 residues. V was cut by 6 bases and J by 0 bases, with 11 bases left in between. The DNA of the CDR3 is TGCAGTGCCCCGAAACCCCCTAACTATGGCTACACCTTC. Protein: CSAPKPPNYGYTF.

The sample holds a few counts of this clonotype. This rearrangement joins TRBV29-1 to TRBJ2-3, with no clear D. The CDR3 extends over 12 amino acids. V was cut by 7 bases and J by 2 bases, with 10 bases left in between. Germline V gives CDR1 SQVTM, CDR2 ANQGSEA. The CDR3 nucleotides are TGCAGCGCCATGGGGTTCACAGATACGCAGTATTTT. This translates into CSAMGFTDTQYF.

V gene TRBV20-1 combines with J gene TRBJ2-3; 10 bases align to TRBD2. Per the germline V gene, CDR1 is DFQATT and CDR2 is SNEGSKA (reference sequence). This CDR3 comprises 15 residues. Losses at the gene ends were 5 bases for V and 2 bases for J; bases not matched to a gene: 7. The CDR3 coding sequence is TGCAGTGCTCTAGGGACTAGCGCCTTCACAGATACGCAGTATTTT. Protein: CSALGTSAFTDTQYF.

The chain is built from TRBV7-3 and TRBJ2-1; 10 nucleotides agree with TRBD2. CDR3 size: 14 residues. Germline-derived CDR1 and CDR2 are SGHTA and FQGTGA. Trimming removed 5 bases from V and 15 bases from J; junction bases left unmatched: 13. CDR3 region: CASSKGLAGDVWFF. The DNA of the CDR3 is TGTGCCAGCAGCAAGGGGCTAGCGGGAGATGTGTGGTTCTTC.

The gene calls are TRBV25-1 and TRBJ2-7, with a possible D match to TRBD2 (6 bases). CDR3 length equals 14 residues. Germline V gives CDR1 MGHDK, CDR2 SYGVNS. Between the trimmed V and J ends, which lost 7 bases and 2 bases, there was a span of 15 bases. This chain's CDR3 is CASMRRREAYEQYF. CDR3 in DNA: TGTGCCAGCATGAGACGGCGGGAAGCCTACGAGCAGTACTTC.

The chain joins TRBV29-1 to TRBJ2-7; the D call may be TRBD1 or TRBD2 (7 bases each). Judging by the DNA end, TRBJ2-5 fits better; the J call may be wrong. The CDR3 contains 14 residues. Germline CDR1 SQVTM, CDR2 ANQGSEA. CDR3 nucleotide sequence: TGCAGCGTGCCCCAGGGGGGGACTCAAGAGACCCAGTACTTC. Protein: CSVPQGGTQETQYF.

This clonotype was observed a handful of times. The CDR3 reads CATSRDRGQTSGEQYF. The CDR3 bases are TGTGCCACCAGCAGAGATCGCGGACAGACCTCCGGCGAGCAGTACTTC. The chain joins TRBV15 to TRBJ2-7; D may be TRBD1 (6 bases). Trimming stripped 0 bases from V and 6 bases from J, with 18 bases between. There are 16 residues in the CDR3. The germline gives CDR1 LNHNV, CDR2 YYDKDF (reference sequence).

This rearrangement joins TRBV5-6 to TRBJ2-3, with unresolved D. Germline V gene lookup returns CDR1 SGHDT and CDR2 YYEEEE. The CDR3 has 16 residues. Trimming pared 0 bases from V and 0 bases from J, leaving 11 bases between. The CDR3 nucleotides are TGTGCCAGCAGCTTGGTAGGCAGGCAGAGCACAGATACGCAGTATTTT. This sequence encodes CASSLVGRQSTDTQYF.

This clonotype has a handful of counts. The V and J genes are TRBV5-6 and TRBJ2-1, with TRBD2 identical over 15 bases. The J segment lost 0 bases and the V segment lost 4 bases, leaving 11 bases of the junction unmatched. Germline CDR1 SGHDT, CDR2 YYEEEE. This CDR3 spans 20 amino acids. The CDR3: CASSAPGLAGGGSSYNEQFF. CDR3 in DNA: TGTGCCAGCAGCGCTCCCGGACTAGCGGGAGGGGGGTCCTCCTACAATGAGCAGTTCTTC.

This clonotype was observed a single time. This sequence joins TRBV9 and TRBJ2-7; unclear D gene. The CDR3 is 12 amino acids. Trimming removed 0 bases from V and 7 bases from J, with 8 bases in between. The germline CDR1 and CDR2 sequences are SGDLS and YYNGEE. The CDR3 protein is CASSVGVGEQYF. The CDR3 nucleotides read TGTGCCAGCAGCGTAGGGGTAGGAGAGCAGTACTTC.

DNA for the CDR3: TGCAGCGTTGTTGGGACAGGGGGCGGGCAGTACTTC. Amino acids: CSVVGTGGGQYF. The chain carries TRBV29-1 and TRBJ2-7; 12 bases align to TRBD1. Germline assignment: CDR1 SQVTM and CDR2 ANQGSEA. The CDR3 totals 12 residues. The ends lost 4 bases at V and 9 bases at J; junction bases unmatched: 4.

The rearrangement joins TRBV7-8 to TRBJ2-7; 13 nucleotides line up with TRBD2. Germline V gene data show CDR1 as SGHVS and CDR2 as FQNEAQ. Germline trimming cut 5 bases from V and 0 bases from J; bases unmatched to any gene: 7. This CDR3 has 17 amino acids. CDR3 DNA: TGTGCCAGCAGCATCCGGACTAGCGGGAGAACCTCCTACGAGCAGTACTTC. It encodes CASSIRTSGRTSYEQYF.

This clonotype appeared a few times. Compared with germline, one end of the junction differs, possibly owing to a read error. The chain couples TRBV4-2 to TRBJ1-5, with D perhaps TRBD1 (5 bases). CDR3 length: 16 amino acids. CDR1 is LGHNA and CDR2 is YNFKEQ in the germline V gene. As DNA, the CDR3 is TGTGCCAGTAGCCAAGGGGTGGCAGACTCCAATCAGCCCCAGCATTTT. This translates into CASSQGVADSNQPQHF.

This chain connects TRBV5-6 to TRBJ2-1; D is uncertain. This CDR3 is 13 amino acids long. Trimming shortened V by 3 bases and J by 9 bases, and 13 bases separated the two germline ends. The germline CDR1 and CDR2 sequences are SGHDT and YYEEEE. This CDR3 reads CASSSISGSEQFF. In DNA form, the CDR3 reads TGTGCCAGCAGCTCGATATCAGGTTCTGAGCAGTTCTTC.

The CDR3 protein is CATSRDMKGYGYTF. DNA of the CDR3: TGTGCCACCAGCAGAGATATGAAGGGATATGGCTACACCTTC. The genes are TRBV15 and TRBJ1-2, with no clear D. The CDR3 is 14 amino acids. Trimming stripped 0 bases from V and 5 bases from J, with 10 bases between. Germline assignment: CDR1 LNHNV and CDR2 YYDKDF (reference sequence).

CDR3 DNA sequence: TGCGCCAGCAGCTTGGATTCATTAGTGACCGGGGAGCTGTTTTTT. It yields the protein CASSLDSLVTGELFF. J is TRBJ2-2 and V is TRBV5-1; D gene ambiguous. Germline V lookup: CDR1 SGHRS, CDR2 YFSETQ. V lost 0 bases, J lost 5 bases, and 11 bases lay in between. The CDR3 spans 15 residues.

In this sample, this clonotype turned up a few times. The V and J genes are TRBV9 and TRBJ2-1; 10 nucleotides line up with TRBD2. J lost 1 base, V lost 3 bases, and 1 base had no gene match. Germline V gene data show CDR1 as SGDLS and CDR2 as YYNGEE. This CDR3 region has 15 residues. The CDR3 bases are TGTGCCAGCAGCGCGGGACTAGCGTCCTACAATGAGCAGTTCTTC. Its protein product is CASSAGLASYNEQFF. Looking up the rest from reference TRBV9 and TRBJ2-1 gives the full variable domain: DSGVTQTPKHLITATGQRVTLRCSPRSGDLSVYWYQQSLDQGLQFLIQYYNGEERAKGNILERFSAQQFPDLHSELNLSSLELGDSALYFCASSAGLASYNEQFFGPGTRLTVL.

This clonotype appeared a few times. The chain recombines TRBV27 with TRBJ2-7, with TRBD2 matching 7 bases. J was trimmed by 4 bases and V by 4 bases; bases with no gene match: 7. From germline, CDR1 is MNHEY and CDR2 SMNVEV (reference sequence). The CDR3 loop spans 14 amino acids. The CDR3 nucleotides read TGTGCCAGCAGTTCCGTAGGACTAGGTTACGAGCAGTACTTC. Translation: CASSSVGLGYEQYF.

This clonotype was picked up a small number of times. V usage is TRBV12-3 or TRBV12-4 and J usage is TRBJ2-6; 10 bases are a match to TRBD1. This CDR3 comprises 17 residues. V lost 6 bases and J lost 3; bases outside the gene matches: 8. This chain's CDR3 is CASRRTGGAYGANVLTF. CDR3 coding DNA: TGTGCCAGCAGGAGGACAGGGGGGGCGTATGGGGCCAACGTCCTGACTTTC.

The CDR3 here is CASSLRAGGWEQYF. CDR3 DNA sequence: TGTGCCAGCAGTTTACGGGCAGGAGGTTGGGAGCAGTACTTC. V gene TRBV27 combines with J gene TRBJ2-5, with D perhaps matching TRBD2 (5 bases). Trimming took 2 bases from V and 11 from J, leaving 18 bases between them. CDR1 MNHEY and CDR2 SMNVEV come from the germline V gene (reference sequence). The length of the CDR3 is 14 residues.

The rearrangement uses TRBV4-1 and TRBJ2-1; TRBD2 is a possible D gene (6 bases). Deletions cut 1 base from V and 3 bases from J, with 19 bases between. There are 18 residues in the CDR3. Germline CDR1 and CDR2: MGHRA and YSYEKL. In nucleotides, the CDR3 is TGCGCCAGCAGCCAAGTGCATAAGCGGGTGACAATCTACAATGAGCAGTTCTTC. This translates into CASSQVHKRVTIYNEQFF.

The chain couples TRBV20-1 to TRBJ1-5; the match to TRBD1 covers 7 bases. With 1 base clipped from V and 3 bases from J, the junction kept 9 bases outside the gene matches. This CDR3 comprises 16 residues. Germline V gene data show CDR1 as DFQATT and CDR2 as SNEGSKA (reference sequence). The CDR3 loop reads CSARARTGLDNQPQHF. Written as DNA, the CDR3 is TGCAGTGCTAGAGCTAGGACAGGTCTTGACAATCAGCCCCAGCATTTT.

The chain is built from TRBV7-2 and TRBJ2-7; D unclear. V gave up 3 bases and J gave up 3 bases, with 12 bases separating them. Germline V gene sequence: CDR1 SGHTA, CDR2 FQGNSA. The CDR3 extends over 14 amino acids. The CDR3 DNA reads as TGTGCCAGCAGCTTGTCTCGCGCAAGCTACGAGCAGTACTTC. Its protein product is CASSLSRASYEQYF. Using reference TRBV7-2 and TRBJ2-7 for the parts outside the CDR3, the full variable domain is GAGVSQSPSNKVTEKGKDVELRCDPISGHTALYWYRQSLGQGLEFLIYFQGNSAPDKSGLPSDRFSAERTGGSVSTLTIQRTQQEDSAVYLCASSLSRASYEQYFGPGTRLTVT.

In this sample, this clonotype turned up once. The genes are TRBV7-9 and TRBJ2-1, with 7 bases identical to TRBD2. The germline V gene has CDR1 SEHNR and CDR2 FQNEAQ (reference sequence). With V trimmed by 4 bases and J by 7 bases, 16 bases remained unmatched. This CDR3 has 17 residues. CDR3: CASSSPGGRETRNEQFF. CDR3 in DNA: TGTGCCAGCAGCTCCCCGGGCGGGCGGGAGACGAGGAATGAGCAGTTCTTC.